The table lists the clone carrying this T cell receptor (beta chain) with many counts. The antigen is unknown. Assembly of TCR beta libraries relied on iRepertoire HTBI primers together with Arm-PCR of CDR3 regions. TCRdb reprocessed the multiplex PCR reads with MiXCR, giving one entry per CDR3 protein. This sample has a few hundred thousand distinct CDR3 sequences, with 20% to 25% found just once. As for time point: persistent/refractory GD, antithyroid drugs over 5 years with positive TRAb. PBMC-derived RNA was used for the TCR library. American Thyroid Association guidelines served as the basis for diagnosing Graves' disease. The data are from a study of regulatory T cells in long-lasting Graves disease. Study results and caveats: The study examined only peripheral blood, not thyroid tissue.

With V trimmed by 4 bases and J by 2 bases, 17 bases remained unmatched. This CDR3 has 20 amino acids. Germline V gives CDR1 MDHEN, CDR2 SYDVKM. This sequence originates from a female donor with Graves disease. The sequencing here drew on peripheral blood mononuclear cells (PBMCs), taken when the disease was refractory, from a patient treated with antithyroid drugs. The chain recombines TRBV28 with TRBJ1-3, with 10 bases identical to TRBD1. The CDR3 region has the DNA TGTGCCAGCAGTTCCCCCGGGACAGGGGTCCCGGGTGGACCTGGAAACACCATATATTTT. It codes for CASSSPGTGVPGGPGNTIYF.